The 10 T cell receptor beta chains reported below all come from one sample, sequenced in a study of cytomegalovirus exposure and HLA in healthy donors. Researchers ran the PCR with 60 Vbeta and 13 Jbeta primers. TCRdb's copy holds only in-frame clones and misses some; the assay was immunoSEQ multiplex PCR. Altogether roughly 120,000 clones are present, approximately 80% being singletons, with the ten largest covering roughly 2.5%. Material: PBMCs. The receptors come from a man younger than 40 in good health and CMV-seronegative.

The chain uses TRBV7-9 and TRBJ2-1; 10 bases align to TRBD2. Germline CDR1 SEHNR, CDR2 FQNEAQ (reference sequence). J was trimmed by 12 bases and V by 4 bases; bases with no gene match: 3. The length of the CDR3 is 12 residues. CDR3 sequence reads: CASSSAGGGQFF. The CDR3 DNA is TGTGCCAGCAGCTCAGCGGGAGGGGGGCAGTTCTTC.

V gene TRBV2 combines with J gene TRBJ1-1; 12 bases line up with TRBD1. Per germline, CDR1 SNHLY and CDR2 FYNNEI. The CDR3 has 16 amino acids. V was pared by 4 bases and J by 8 bases, with 11 bases of the junction left unmatched. CDR3 sequence (DNA): TGTGCCAGCAGTGCAACGGCCGGGGACAGGGGGCGAGAAGCTTTCTTT. This codes for CASSATAGDRGREAFF.

The chain recombines TRBV2 with TRBJ2-1, with D perhaps TRBD2 (5 bases). CDR1 SNHLY and CDR2 FYNNEI come from the germline V gene. The CDR3 is made up of 15 amino acids. Trimming took off 6 bases at V and 2 bases at J, with 14 bases between the two ends. This chain's CDR3 is CASRYGETPYNEQFF. The CDR3 DNA sequence: TGTGCCAGCAGATATGGGGAGACACCCTACAATGAGCAGTTCTTC.

The chain combines TRBV4-3 with TRBJ1-3; D might be TRBD1 (5 bases). The germline V gene encodes CDR1 LGHNA and CDR2 YSLEER. V was pared by 4 bases and J by 2 bases, with 9 bases between. This CDR3 is 14 amino acids long. The CDR3 is CASSPGGAGNTIYF. As DNA, the CDR3 is TGCGCCAGCAGCCCCGGGGGGGCTGGAAACACCATATATTTT.

The genes are TRBV9 and TRBJ2-3, with TRBD2 identical over 11 bases. The V and J ends lost 3 bases and 2 bases, in that order; junction bases with no gene match: 14. The CDR3 contains 19 residues. Germline loops: CDR1 SGDLS, CDR2 YYNGEE. The CDR3 nucleotides are TGTGCCAGCAGCGACCGATCCTCCGGGACTAGCGGCCCCACAGATACGCAGTATTTT. It yields the protein CASSDRSSGTSGPTDTQYF.

The chain has TRBV15 and TRBJ2-1; 10 bases match TRBD1. Germline CDR1 and CDR2: LNHNV and YYDKDF (reference sequence). The CDR3 length is 19 residues. V trimming: 0 bases; J trimming: 0 bases; junction bases outside the gene matches: 8. In DNA form, the CDR3 reads TGTGCCACCAGCAGAGATCTGACAGGGGGCTCTTTCTCCTACAATGAGCAGTTCTTC. This gives the protein CATSRDLTGGSFSYNEQFF. Variable domain in full (rest from reference TRBV15 and TRBJ2-1): DAMVIQNPRYQVTQFGKPVTLSCSQTLNHNVMYWYQQKSSQAPKLLFHYYDKDFNNEADTPDNFQSRRPNTSFCFLDIRSPGLGDTAMYLCATSRDLTGGSFSYNEQFFGPGTRLTVL.

The chain joins TRBV5-1 to TRBJ2-3; 11 nucleotides agree with TRBD2. The germline gives CDR1 SGHRS, CDR2 YFSETQ. With V trimmed by 0 bases and J by 2 bases, 8 bases remained unmatched. The CDR3 has 18 amino acids. DNA for the CDR3: TGCGCCAGCAGCTTGGCCGGGCTAGCGGGAGGCCACACAGATACGCAGTATTTT. Residues: CASSLAGLAGGHTDTQYF.

The J gene is TRBJ1-1, the V gene TRBV6-1; D gene uncertain. The CDR3 length is 13 residues. Looked up from germline, CDR1 is MNHNS and CDR2 is SASEGT. Trimming stripped 7 bases from V and 0 bases from J, with 9 bases between. CDR3 sequence reads: CASKAQMNTEAFF. CDR3 DNA sequence: TGTGCCAGCAAAGCCCAAATGAACACTGAAGCTTTCTTT.

V gene TRBV11-3 combines with J gene TRBJ1-1, with D possibly matching TRBD1 (5 bases). From germline, CDR1 is SGHNT and CDR2 YENEEA. This CDR3 has 15 residues. Trimming shortened V by 0 bases and J by 6 bases, and 14 bases separated the two germline ends. In DNA, the CDR3 is TGTGCCAGCAGCTTAGAGGGGACCCGGGGGGCTGAAGCTTTCTTT. Its protein is CASSLEGTRGAEAFF.

The chain has TRBV9 and TRBJ2-7; 9 nucleotides agree with TRBD1. Trimming at V came to 3 bases and at J to 3 bases, leaving 13 bases not matched to a gene. The V gene's germline CDR1 is SGDLS and CDR2 YYNGEE. The length of the CDR3 is 17 residues. The CDR3 reads CASSGNSGQGNYYEQYF. The CDR3 DNA reads as TGTGCCAGCAGCGGAAATTCCGGACAGGGGAATTACTACGAGCAGTACTTC.